Described below is a single T cell receptor beta chain sequence and its context. The antigen is not known. This CDR3 has 14 amino acids. Trimming shortened V by 5 bases and J by 0 bases, and 8 bases separated the two germline ends. Germline CDR1 is LNHDA and CDR2 is SQIVND (reference sequence). This sample is part of a study of cytomegalovirus exposure and HLA in healthy donors. Points from the study as a whole: The tendency of first-cohort TCR clusters to co-occur in the approximately 110 validation repertoires was identified by a subsequent analysis.

Generated by immunoSEQ multiplex PCR, the TCRdb table keeps only in-frame clones and is missing some. The data contain 150,000 to 200,000 clones, roughly 89% of them seen just once; the ten biggest clones take up approximately 10%. The chain recombines TRBV19 with TRBJ1-5, with no clear D. The specimen sequenced was PBMCs. The TCR originated in a woman under 30 in good health and CMV-seropositive. The CDR3 region is CASSYSYSNQPQHF. As DNA, the CDR3 is TGTGCCAGTAGTTACAGTTATAGCAATCAGCCCCAGCATTTT.